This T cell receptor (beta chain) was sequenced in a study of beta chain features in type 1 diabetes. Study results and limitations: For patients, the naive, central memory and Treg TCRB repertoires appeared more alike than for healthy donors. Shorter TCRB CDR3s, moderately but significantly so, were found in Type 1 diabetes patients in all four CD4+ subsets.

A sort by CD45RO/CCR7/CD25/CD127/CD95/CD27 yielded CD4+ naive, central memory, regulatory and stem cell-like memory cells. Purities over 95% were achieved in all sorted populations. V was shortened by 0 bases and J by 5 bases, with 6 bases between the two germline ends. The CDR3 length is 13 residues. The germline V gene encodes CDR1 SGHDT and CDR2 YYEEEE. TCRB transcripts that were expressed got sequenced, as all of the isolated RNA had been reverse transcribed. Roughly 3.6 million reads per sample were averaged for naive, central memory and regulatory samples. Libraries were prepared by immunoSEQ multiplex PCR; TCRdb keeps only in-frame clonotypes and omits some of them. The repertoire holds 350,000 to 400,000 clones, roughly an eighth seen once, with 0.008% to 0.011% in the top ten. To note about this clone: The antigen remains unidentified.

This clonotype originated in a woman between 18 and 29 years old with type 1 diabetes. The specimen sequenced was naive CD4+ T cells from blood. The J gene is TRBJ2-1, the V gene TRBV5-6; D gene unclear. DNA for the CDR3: TGTGCCAGCAGCTTGGGACGGGACAATGAGCAGTTCTTC. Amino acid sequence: CASSLGRDNEQFF.